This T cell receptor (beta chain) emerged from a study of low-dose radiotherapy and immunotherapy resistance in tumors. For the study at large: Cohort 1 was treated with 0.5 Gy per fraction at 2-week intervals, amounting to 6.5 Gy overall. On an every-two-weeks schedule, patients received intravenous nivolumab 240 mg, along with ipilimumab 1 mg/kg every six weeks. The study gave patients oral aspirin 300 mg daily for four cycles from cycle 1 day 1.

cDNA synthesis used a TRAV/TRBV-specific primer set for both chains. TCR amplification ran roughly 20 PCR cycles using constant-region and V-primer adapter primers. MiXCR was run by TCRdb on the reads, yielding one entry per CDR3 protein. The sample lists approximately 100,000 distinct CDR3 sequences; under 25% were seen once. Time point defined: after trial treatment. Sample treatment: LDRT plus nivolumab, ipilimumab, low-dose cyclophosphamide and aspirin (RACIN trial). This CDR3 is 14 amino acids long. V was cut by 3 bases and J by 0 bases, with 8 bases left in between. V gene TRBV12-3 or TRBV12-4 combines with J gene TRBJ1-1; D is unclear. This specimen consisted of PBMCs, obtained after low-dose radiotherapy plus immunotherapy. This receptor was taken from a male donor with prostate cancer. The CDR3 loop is CASSLADMNTEAFF. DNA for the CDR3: TGTGCCAGCAGTTTGGCAGACATGAACACTGAAGCTTTCTTT.